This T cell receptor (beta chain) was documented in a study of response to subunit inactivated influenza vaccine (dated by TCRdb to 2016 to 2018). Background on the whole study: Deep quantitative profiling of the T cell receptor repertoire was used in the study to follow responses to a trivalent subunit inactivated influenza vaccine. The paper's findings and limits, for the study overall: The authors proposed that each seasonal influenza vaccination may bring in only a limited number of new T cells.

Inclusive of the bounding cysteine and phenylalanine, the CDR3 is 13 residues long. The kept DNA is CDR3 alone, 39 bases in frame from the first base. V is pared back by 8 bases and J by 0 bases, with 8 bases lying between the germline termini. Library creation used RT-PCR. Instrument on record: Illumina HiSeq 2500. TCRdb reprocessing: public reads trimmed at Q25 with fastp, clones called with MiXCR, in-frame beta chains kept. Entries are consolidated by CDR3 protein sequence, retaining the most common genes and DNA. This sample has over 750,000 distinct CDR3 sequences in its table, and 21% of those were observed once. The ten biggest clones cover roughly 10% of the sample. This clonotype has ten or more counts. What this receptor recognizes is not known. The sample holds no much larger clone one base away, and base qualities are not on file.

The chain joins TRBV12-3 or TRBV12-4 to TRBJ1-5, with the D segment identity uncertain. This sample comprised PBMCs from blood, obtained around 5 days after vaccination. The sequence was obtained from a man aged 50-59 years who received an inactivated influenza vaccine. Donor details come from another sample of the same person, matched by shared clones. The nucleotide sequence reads TGTGCCAGCTCCCCGTATAGCAATCAGCCCCAGCATTTT. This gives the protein CASSPYSNQPQHF.